Following are 31 T cell receptor beta chains from one sample sequenced in a study of T-cell reconstitution after alpha-beta-depleted transplantation in children. A library of TCRbeta sequences, prepared with unique molecular identifiers, was generated. TCRdb re-derived calls from the PCR reads in MiXCR, one entry per CDR3 protein. This sample carries hundreds of thousands of distinct CDR3 sequences, around 13% of them seen once, and the ten largest clones take 2% to 2.5%. Sequences were derived from PBMCs, mostly from graft donor cells, sampled 360 days after TCRalphabeta/CD19-depleted stem cell transplant. The receptor source for this set is a male patient younger than 18 who had a stem cell transplant for acute myeloid leukemia, so the T cells may come from the graft donor.

The gene calls are TRBV12-3 or TRBV12-4 and TRBJ1-3, with TRBD1 matching 8 bases. The CDR3 loop spans 15 amino acids. V shed 4 bases and J 3 bases; nucleotides not matched to a gene: 5. CDR3 region: CASSYRGTGGNTIYF. Here the CDR3 DNA reads TGTGCCAGCAGTTACAGGGGGACGGGTGGAAACACCATATATTTT.

V and J are TRBV11-3 and TRBJ2-7, with D unresolved. V was clipped by 0 bases and J by 2 bases, with 11 bases between them. Germline V CDR1 and CDR2: SGHNT, YENEEA. The CDR3 totals 15 residues. CDR3 DNA: TGTGCCAGCAGCTTAGATCAAGGTAGTACCTACGAGCAGTACTTC. It translates to CASSLDQGSTYEQYF.

The table lists this clonotype with many counts. This chain links TRBV9 with TRBJ2-7; 9 bases map to TRBD2. Trimming removed 0 bases from V and 2 bases from J; junction bases left unmatched: 3. This CDR3 has 15 amino acids. Germline CDR1 is SGDLS and CDR2 is YYNGEE. CDR3: CASSVALAGPYEQYF. The CDR3 DNA is TGTGCCAGCAGCGTAGCACTAGCGGGCCCCTACGAGCAGTACTTC.

There are many counts of this clonotype. The chain combines TRBV12-3 or TRBV12-4 with TRBJ2-1; D remains ambiguous. The ends were cut back, 5 bases at V and 2 bases at J, with 7 bases in the middle. The CDR3 has 13 residues. CDR3 sequence: CASSPPTYNEQFF. Written as DNA, the CDR3 is TGTGCCAGCAGTCCCCCCACCTACAATGAGCAGTTCTTC.

This clonotype came up a few times. V usage is TRBV30 and J usage is TRBJ2-3, with 11 bases fitting TRBD2. Germline CDR1 GTSNPN, CDR2 SVGIG (reference sequence). This CDR3 has 15 amino acids. Germline trimming cut 5 bases from V and 0 bases from J; bases unmatched to any gene: 4. CDR3 residues: CAWLTSGTSTDTQYF. CDR3 DNA sequence: TGTGCCTGGTTGACTAGCGGGACCAGCACAGATACGCAGTATTTT.

The rearrangement joins TRBV11-2 to TRBJ2-1; 13 bases agree with TRBD2. CDR3 length equals 17 residues. In germline, CDR1 is SGHAT, CDR2 FQNNGV. Germline trimming cut 5 bases from V and 6 bases from J; bases unmatched to any gene: 10. CDR3 nucleotide sequence: TGTGCCAGCAGCCGCGCATTACTAGCGGGAGGGGGCAATGAGCAGTTCTTC. Its translation: CASSRALLAGGGNEQFF.

This chain connects TRBV28 to TRBJ1-4; possible D gene TRBD1, 5 bases. Per germline, CDR1 MDHEN and CDR2 SYDVKM. The CDR3 loop spans 14 amino acids. V lost 7 bases, J lost 4 bases, and 13 bases lay in between. The CDR3 spells CASTRFGGNEKLFF. DNA for the CDR3: TGTGCCAGCACCCGGTTCGGGGGTAATGAAAAACTGTTTTTT.

The V and J genes are TRBV7-2 and TRBJ2-1; tentative D call: TRBD2 (5 bases). The V gene's germline CDR1 is SGHTA and CDR2 FQGNSA. With 2 bases removed from V and 10 bases from J, the gap between germline ends came to 18 bases. The CDR3 has 15 amino acids. CDR3 protein: CASSLTGGPGLEQFF. CDR3 sequence (DNA): TGTGCCAGCAGCTTAACCGGCGGGCCAGGACTGGAGCAGTTCTTC.

The V and J genes are TRBV15 and TRBJ1-5; perhaps TRBD1 as D (5 bases). Per the germline V gene, CDR1 is LNHNV and CDR2 is YYDKDF (reference sequence). V was trimmed by 0 bases and J by 6 bases, leaving 15 bases between them. This CDR3 contains 16 residues. The CDR3 DNA follows: TGTGCCACCAGCAGAGATAGGGGTCGGGAAGGTCAGCCCCAGCATTTT. Amino acids: CATSRDRGREGQPQHF. The whole variable domain, filled in from reference TRBV15 and TRBJ1-5, reads DAMVIQNPRYQVTQFGKPVTLSCSQTLNHNVMYWYQQKSSQAPKLLFHYYDKDFNNEADTPDNFQSRRPNTSFCFLDIRSPGLGDTAMYLCATSRDRGREGQPQHFGDGTRLSIL.

This clonotype has only a few counts. CDR3 sequence reads: CASSLSPWANVLTF. The DNA for the CDR3 is TGTGCCAGCAGCTTAAGCCCGTGGGCCAACGTCCTGACTTTC. This chain joins TRBV13 and TRBJ2-6; D is unresolved. This CDR3 contains 14 residues. The V gene's germline CDR1 is PRHDT and CDR2 FYEKMQ (reference sequence). V lost 2 bases and J lost 5, with 7 bases in between.

In this sample, this clonotype turned up a few times. This chain connects TRBV5-1 to TRBJ2-3; 16 bases are shared with TRBD2. CDR3 size: 18 residues. J gave up 2 bases and V 4 bases, and 7 bases lay outside the gene matches. The germline gives CDR1 SGHRS, CDR2 YFSETQ. The CDR3, as DNA: TGCGCCAGCAGCGCGGGACTAGCGGGAGGGACCTACACAGATACGCAGTATTTT. Protein sequence: CASSAGLAGGTYTDTQYF.

The chain uses TRBV7-6 and TRBJ2-5, with a weak D call TRBD2 (5 bases). In germline, CDR1 is SGHVS, CDR2 FNYEAQ. Trimming took 5 bases from V and 2 from J, leaving 12 bases between them. The length of the CDR3 is 14 residues. The CDR3 sequence: CASSLWSGQETQYF. CDR3 coding DNA: TGTGCCAGCAGCCTTTGGTCGGGGCAAGAGACCCAGTACTTC.

This clonotype was found a few times. This rearrangement joins TRBV4-2 to TRBJ2-7; 14 bases are a match to TRBD2. Germline CDR1 reads LGHNA; CDR2 reads YNFKEQ. The CDR3 is 17 amino acids. V was clipped by 1 base and J by 6 bases; unmatched bases: 8. Here the CDR3 reads CASSQVSGTSGRGEQYF. The CDR3 coding sequence is TGTGCCAGCAGCCAAGTCTCCGGGACTAGCGGGAGAGGCGAGCAGTACTTC.

To note about this clonotype: Given a much more abundant clone one base away, this may be a read error. V usage is TRBV28 and J usage is TRBJ2-7; D is uncertain. From germline, CDR1 is MDHEN and CDR2 SYDVKM. V was trimmed by 3 bases and J by 6 bases, leaving 3 bases between them. The CDR3 length is 10 residues. CDR3 region: CASSFIEQYF. The CDR3 nucleotides are TGTGCCAGCAGTTTTATCGAGCAGTACTTC.

This sequence joins TRBV27 and TRBJ1-5; D is undetermined. This CDR3 is 15 amino acids long. Looked up from germline, CDR1 is MNHEY and CDR2 is SMNVEV (reference sequence). Deletions cut 3 bases from V and 7 bases from J, with 16 bases between. CDR3 loop: CASSFRGGNGQPQHF. In DNA form, the CDR3 reads TGTGCCAGCAGTTTTCGAGGAGGGAACGGGCAGCCCCAGCATTTT.

This clonotype turned up a few times. The chain has TRBV29-1 and TRBJ2-4; D is tentatively TRBD1 or TRBD2 (5 bases each). CDR1 and CDR2 from the germline V gene are SQVTM and ANQGSEA. Trimming stripped 5 bases from V and 1 base from J, with 9 bases between. The length of the CDR3 is 13 residues. The CDR3, as DNA: TGCAGCGTTAGTGAGGGGGCCAAAAACATTCAGTACTTC. Amino acids: CSVSEGAKNIQYF.

The rearrangement links TRBV11-2 to TRBJ2-4, with 7 bases aligning to TRBD2. The CDR3 totals 19 residues. The germline V gene has CDR1 SGHAT and CDR2 FQNNGV. V lost 1 base, J lost 0 bases, and 12 bases stayed unmatched. The CDR3 DNA is TGTGCCAGCAGCTTAGGGGTTAGAAGCGGGGAACTAGCCAAAAACATTCAGTACTTC. The encoded protein is CASSLGVRSGELAKNIQYF. The full variable domain, its missing parts supplied by reference TRBV11-2 and TRBJ2-4, is EAGVAQSPRYKIIEKRQSVAFWCNPISGHATLYWYQQILGQGPKLLIQFQNNGVVDDSQLPKDRFSAERLKGVDSTLKIQPAKLEDSAVYLCASSLGVRSGELAKNIQYFGAGTRLSVL.

This clonotype was counted between two and nine times. The chain uses TRBV24-1 and TRBJ1-5; D not certain. V shed 8 bases and J shed 9 bases, with 10 bases lying between them. Germline values: CDR1 KGHDR, CDR2 SFDVKD. This CDR3 is built from 11 residues. The CDR3 sequence: CATIRPSPQHF. CDR3 in DNA: TGTGCCACCATAAGGCCCTCGCCCCAGCATTTT.

In its sample, this clonotype was seen many times. The genes are TRBV18 and TRBJ2-5; no reliable D call. Germline values: CDR1 KGHSH, CDR2 LQKENI. V dropped 8 bases and J dropped 5 bases, with 12 bases sitting between them. The CDR3 covers 12 residues. The CDR3, as DNA: TGTGCCAGCAGCCCTGGACCCGAGACCCAGTACTTC. Encoded protein: CASSPGPETQYF.

This clonotype was observed a few times. The rearrangement uses TRBV4-2 and TRBJ2-7, with 7 bases fitting TRBD1. The junction had 7 bases not matched to a gene; V was cut back by 0 bases and J by 5 bases. Germline V gene lookup returns CDR1 LGHNA and CDR2 YNFKEQ. This CDR3 contains 15 residues. CDR3 region: CASSQEGGSGNEQYF. The CDR3 region has the DNA TGTGCCAGCAGCCAAGAAGGGGGCTCGGGGAACGAGCAGTACTTC.

Only a few counts were recorded for this clonotype. The chain has TRBV12-3 or TRBV12-4 and TRBJ2-1; TRBD2 matches at 11 bases. The ends lost 5 bases at V and 9 bases at J; junction bases unmatched: 12. The CDR3 spans 16 residues. In DNA, the CDR3 is TGTGCCAGCAGTCCCGTAGGTAGCGGGAGGGCCAGTGAGCAGTTCTTC. This sequence encodes CASSPVGSGRASEQFF.

This clonotype has ten or more counts. The chain links TRBV12-3 or TRBV12-4 to TRBJ1-6; no definite D call. This CDR3 spans 11 amino acids. The V end lost 8 bases, the J end lost 10 bases, and 9 bases lay between the germline ends. CDR3 nucleotides: TGTGCCAGCGGCCCGAACTCACCCCTCCACTTT. This sequence encodes CASGPNSPLHF.

V gene TRBV28 combines with J gene TRBJ1-1, with a tentative D call TRBD1 (5 bases). CDR1 is MDHEN, CDR2 SYDVKM, per germline. CDR3 length: 14 residues. Trimming pared 6 bases from V and 5 bases from J, leaving 16 bases between. CDR3 bases: TGTGCCAGCAGCTTGGGGGGATTGGTAACTGAAGCTTTCTTT. It yields the protein CASSLGGLVTEAFF. Complete variable domain (other parts from reference TRBV28 and TRBJ1-1): DVKVTQSSRYLVKRTGEKVFLECVQDMDHENMFWYRQDPGLGLRLIYFSYDVKMKEKGDIPEGYSVSREKKERFSLILESASTNQTSMYLCASSLGGLVTEAFFGQGTRLTVV.

The chain uses TRBV4-2 and TRBJ2-3; 9 nucleotides line up with TRBD2. Per germline, CDR1 LGHNA and CDR2 YNFKEQ. The J segment lost 3 bases and the V segment lost 1 base, leaving 8 bases of the junction unmatched. This CDR3 has 17 residues. The DNA for the CDR3 is TGTGCCAGCAGCCAAGGGGGACGCGGGAGGGTGACAGATACGCAGTATTTT. Translating it yields CASSQGGRGRVTDTQYF.

This clonotype was counted many times. The rearrangement uses TRBV20-1 and TRBJ2-1; 9 bases are a match to TRBD2. This CDR3 contains 15 residues. Unmatched junction bases numbered 21, after V lost 6 bases and J lost 15 bases. Germline loops: CDR1 DFQATT, CDR2 SNEGSKA (reference sequence). The CDR3 is CSAPGLISGRPPTFF. In DNA, the CDR3 is TGCAGTGCCCCGGGCTTAATAAGCGGGAGGCCCCCGACGTTCTTC.

This chain uses TRBV2 with TRBJ2-7; no reliable D call. The germline V and J ends were trimmed by 4 bases and 3 bases, with 4 bases remaining between them. The CDR3 sequence is 11 residues long. The germline gives CDR1 SNHLY, CDR2 FYNNEI. In DNA form, the CDR3 reads TGTGCCAGCAGTGCTAGCTACGAGCAGTACGTC. It specifies CASSASYEQYV.

The chain recombines TRBV7-2 with TRBJ2-1; D ambiguous. The CDR3 covers 12 residues. Germline values: CDR1 SGHTA, CDR2 FQGNSA. V lost 5 bases and J lost 13, with 15 bases in between. The CDR3 bases are TGTGCCAGCAGCCACCCGGGTGCATTACAGTTCTTC. Translation: CASSHPGALQFF.

CDR3 loop: CASSQGFSLSYEQYF. CDR3 nucleotide sequence: TGTGCCAGCAGCCAAGGGTTCAGCCTATCCTACGAGCAGTACTTC. V gene TRBV14 combines with J gene TRBJ2-7; D gene ambiguous. CDR1 and CDR2 (germline): SGHDN, FVKESK. Trimming removed 1 base from V and 1 base from J, with 11 bases in between. The CDR3 has 15 residues.

This clonotype was seen only a few times. The chain employs TRBV21-1 and TRBJ2-7; TRBD2, the table's D call, lacks a check against the DNA. TRBV21-1 is classified as a pseudogene. The CDR3 has 19 residues. CDR3 loop: CASSKAPCELASGPYEQYF. CDR3 DNA: TGTGCCAGCAGCAAAGCGCCTTGCGAGTTGGCTAGCGGTCCTTACGAGCAGTACTTC.

This clonotype was counted a few times. This chain connects TRBV28 to TRBJ2-2; 12 bases map to TRBD2. V dropped 6 bases and J dropped 3; count of bases not matched to a gene: 2. The CDR3 contains 15 residues. Germline V gene lookup returns CDR1 MDHEN and CDR2 SYDVKM. CDR3 sequence reads: CASRLAGGHTGELFF. The DNA of the CDR3 is TGTGCCAGCAGACTAGCGGGAGGCCACACCGGGGAGCTGTTTTTT. Full variable domain (outside the CDR3, taken from reference TRBV28 and TRBJ2-2): DVKVTQSSRYLVKRTGEKVFLECVQDMDHENMFWYRQDPGLGLRLIYFSYDVKMKEKGDIPEGYSVSREKKERFSLILESASTNQTSMYLCASRLAGGHTGELFFGEGSRLTVL.

This clonotype was seen at least ten times. The chain employs TRBV28 and TRBJ1-5; D possibly corresponds to TRBD1 (5 bases). The ends were cut back, 7 bases at V and 5 bases at J, with 15 bases in the middle. Germline CDR1 is MDHEN and CDR2 is SYDVKM. The CDR3 has 14 amino acids. DNA for the CDR3: TGTGCCAGCATTCAGGGAGGGACCCATCAGCCCCAGCATTTT. It codes for CASIQGGTHQPQHF.